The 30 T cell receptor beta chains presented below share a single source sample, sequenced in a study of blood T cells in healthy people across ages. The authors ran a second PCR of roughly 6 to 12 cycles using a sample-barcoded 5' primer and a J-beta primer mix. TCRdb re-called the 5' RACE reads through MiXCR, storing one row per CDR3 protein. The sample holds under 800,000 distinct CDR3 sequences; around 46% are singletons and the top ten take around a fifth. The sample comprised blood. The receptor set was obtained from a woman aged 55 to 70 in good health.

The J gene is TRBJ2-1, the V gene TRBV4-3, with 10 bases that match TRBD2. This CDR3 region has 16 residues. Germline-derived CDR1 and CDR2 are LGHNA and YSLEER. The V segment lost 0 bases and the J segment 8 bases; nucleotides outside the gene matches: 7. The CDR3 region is CASSQDWLAGDHEQFF. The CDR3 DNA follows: TGCGCCAGCAGCCAAGATTGGCTAGCGGGAGACCATGAGCAGTTCTTC.

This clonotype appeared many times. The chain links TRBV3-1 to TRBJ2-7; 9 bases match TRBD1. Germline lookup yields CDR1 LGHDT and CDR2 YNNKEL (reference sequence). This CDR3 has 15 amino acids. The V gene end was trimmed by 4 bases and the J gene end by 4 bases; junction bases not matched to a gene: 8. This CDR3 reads CASSPLGQGLYEQYF. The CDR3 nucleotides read TGTGCCAGCAGCCCTCTGGGACAGGGATTATACGAGCAGTACTTC.

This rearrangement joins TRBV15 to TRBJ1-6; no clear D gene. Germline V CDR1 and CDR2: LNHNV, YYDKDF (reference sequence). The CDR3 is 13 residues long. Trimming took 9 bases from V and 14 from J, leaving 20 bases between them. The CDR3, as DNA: TGTGCCACGAGTCCCTCAGTGATGGACGCCCTCCACTTT. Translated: CATSPSVMDALHF. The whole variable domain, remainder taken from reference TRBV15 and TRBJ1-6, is DAMVIQNPRYQVTQFGKPVTLSCSQTLNHNVMYWYQQKSSQAPKLLFHYYDKDFNNEADTPDNFQSRRPNTSFCFLDIRSPGLGDTAMYLCATSPSVMDALHFGNGTRLTVT.

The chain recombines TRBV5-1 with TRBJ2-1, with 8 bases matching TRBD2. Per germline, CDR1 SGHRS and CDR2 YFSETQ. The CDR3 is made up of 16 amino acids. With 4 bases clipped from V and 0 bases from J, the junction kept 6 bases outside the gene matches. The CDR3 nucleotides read TGCGCCAGCAGCCGCACTAGCGGAAGCTCCTACAATGAGCAGTTCTTC. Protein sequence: CASSRTSGSSYNEQFF.

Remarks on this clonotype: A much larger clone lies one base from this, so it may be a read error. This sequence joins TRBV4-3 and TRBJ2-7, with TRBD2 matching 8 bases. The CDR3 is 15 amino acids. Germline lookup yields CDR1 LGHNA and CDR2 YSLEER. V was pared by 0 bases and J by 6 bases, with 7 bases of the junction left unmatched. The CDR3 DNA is TGCGCCAGCAGCCAAGAACGAGCGGGAGCGGCCGAGCAGTACTTC. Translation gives CASSQERAGAAEQYF.

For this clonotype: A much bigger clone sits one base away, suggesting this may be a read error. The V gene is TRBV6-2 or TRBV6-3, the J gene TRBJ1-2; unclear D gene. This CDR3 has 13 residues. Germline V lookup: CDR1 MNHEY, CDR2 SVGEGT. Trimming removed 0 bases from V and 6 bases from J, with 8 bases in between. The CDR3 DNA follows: TGTGCCAGCAGTTACTCGCGAGACGATGGCTACACCTTC. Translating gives CASSYSRDDGYTF.

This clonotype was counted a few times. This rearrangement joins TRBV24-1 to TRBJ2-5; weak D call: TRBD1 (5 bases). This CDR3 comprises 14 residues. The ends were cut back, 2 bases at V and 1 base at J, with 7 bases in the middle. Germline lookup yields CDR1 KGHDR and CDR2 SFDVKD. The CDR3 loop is CATSDSDSQETQYF. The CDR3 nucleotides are TGTGCCACCAGTGATTCAGACAGCCAAGAGACCCAGTACTTC.

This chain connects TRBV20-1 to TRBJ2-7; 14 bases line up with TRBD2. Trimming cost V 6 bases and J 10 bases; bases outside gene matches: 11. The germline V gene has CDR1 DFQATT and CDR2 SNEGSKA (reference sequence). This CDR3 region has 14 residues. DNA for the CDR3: TGCAGTGCGAGGACTAGCGGGAGGCCGGAAGACCAGTACTTC. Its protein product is CSARTSGRPEDQYF.

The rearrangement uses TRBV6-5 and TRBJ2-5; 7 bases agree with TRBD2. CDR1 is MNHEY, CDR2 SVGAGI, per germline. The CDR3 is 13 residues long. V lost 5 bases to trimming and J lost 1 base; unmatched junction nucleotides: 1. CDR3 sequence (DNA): TGTGCCAGCAGTAGGACTAGCCAAGAGACCCAGTACTTC. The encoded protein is CASSRTSQETQYF.

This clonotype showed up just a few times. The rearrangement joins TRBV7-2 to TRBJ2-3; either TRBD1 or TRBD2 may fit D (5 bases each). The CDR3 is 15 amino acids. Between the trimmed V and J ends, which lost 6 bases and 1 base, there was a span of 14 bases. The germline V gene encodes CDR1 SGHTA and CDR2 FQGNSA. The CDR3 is CASRPPLGGTDTQYF. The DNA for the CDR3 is TGTGCCAGCAGACCCCCTTTGGGGGGCACAGATACGCAGTATTTT.

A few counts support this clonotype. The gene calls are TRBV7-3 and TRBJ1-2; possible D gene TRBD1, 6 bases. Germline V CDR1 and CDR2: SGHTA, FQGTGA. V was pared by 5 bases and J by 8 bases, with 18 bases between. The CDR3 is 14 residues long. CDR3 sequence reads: CASSNPDNREGYTF. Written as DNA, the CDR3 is TGTGCCAGCAGCAATCCTGATAACAGGGAGGGCTACACCTTC.

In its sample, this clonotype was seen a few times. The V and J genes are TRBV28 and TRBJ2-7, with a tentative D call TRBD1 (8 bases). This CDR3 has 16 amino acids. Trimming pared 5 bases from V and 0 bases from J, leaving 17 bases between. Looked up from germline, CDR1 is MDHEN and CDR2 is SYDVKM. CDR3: CASSPGQGGSSYEQYF. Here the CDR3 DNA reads TGTGCCAGCAGTCCAGGACAGGGAGGGAGCTCCTACGAGCAGTACTTC. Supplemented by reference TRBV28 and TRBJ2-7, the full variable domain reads DVKVTQSSRYLVKRTGEKVFLECVQDMDHENMFWYRQDPGLGLRLIYFSYDVKMKEKGDIPEGYSVSREKKERFSLILESASTNQTSMYLCASSPGQGGSSYEQYFGPGTRLTVT.

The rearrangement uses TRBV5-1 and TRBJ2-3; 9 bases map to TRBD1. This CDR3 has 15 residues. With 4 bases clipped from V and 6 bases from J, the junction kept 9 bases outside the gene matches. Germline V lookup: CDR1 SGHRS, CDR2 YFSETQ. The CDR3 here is CASSPGQGLGDTQYF. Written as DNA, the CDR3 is TGCGCCAGCAGCCCAGGACAGGGGCTCGGGGATACGCAGTATTTT.

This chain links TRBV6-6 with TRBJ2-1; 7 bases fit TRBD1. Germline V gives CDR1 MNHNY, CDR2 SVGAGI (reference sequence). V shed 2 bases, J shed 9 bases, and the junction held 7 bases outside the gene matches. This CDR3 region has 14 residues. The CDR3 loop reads CASSYRGRGGEQFF. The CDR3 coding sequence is TGTGCCAGCAGTTACAGGGGGCGAGGGGGTGAGCAGTTCTTC.

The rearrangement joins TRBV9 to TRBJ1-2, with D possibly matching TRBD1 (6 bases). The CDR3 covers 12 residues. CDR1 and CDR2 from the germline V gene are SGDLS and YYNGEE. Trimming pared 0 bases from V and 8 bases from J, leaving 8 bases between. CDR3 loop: CASSVVGGGYTF. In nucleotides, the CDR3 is TGTGCCAGCAGCGTAGTTGGGGGCGGCTACACCTTC.

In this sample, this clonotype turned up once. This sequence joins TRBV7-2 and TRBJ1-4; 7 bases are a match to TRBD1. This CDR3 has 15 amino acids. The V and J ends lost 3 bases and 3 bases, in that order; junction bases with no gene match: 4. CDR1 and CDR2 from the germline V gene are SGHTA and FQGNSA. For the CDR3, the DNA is TGTGCCAGCAGCTTTCAGGGGGGATCTAATGAAAAACTGTTTTTT. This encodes CASSFQGGSNEKLFF.

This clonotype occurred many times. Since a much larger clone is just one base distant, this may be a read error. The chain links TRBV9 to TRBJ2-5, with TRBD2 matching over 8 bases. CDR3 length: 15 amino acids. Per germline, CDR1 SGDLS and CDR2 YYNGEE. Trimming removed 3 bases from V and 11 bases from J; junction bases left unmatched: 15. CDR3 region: CASSGPSGGYDEQYF. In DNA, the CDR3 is TGTGCCAGCAGCGGACCTTCGGGAGGGTACGATGAGCAGTACTTC.

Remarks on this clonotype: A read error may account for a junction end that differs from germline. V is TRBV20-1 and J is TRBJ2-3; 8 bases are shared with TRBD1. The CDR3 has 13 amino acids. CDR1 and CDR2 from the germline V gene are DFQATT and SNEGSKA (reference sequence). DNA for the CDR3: TGCAGTGCCAGACAGGGGAACGCAGATACACAGTATTTT. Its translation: CSARQGNADTQYF.

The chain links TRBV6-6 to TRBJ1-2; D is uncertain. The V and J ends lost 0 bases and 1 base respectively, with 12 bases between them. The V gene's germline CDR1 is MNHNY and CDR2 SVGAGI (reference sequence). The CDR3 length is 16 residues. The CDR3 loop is CASSYSGGRGNYGYTF. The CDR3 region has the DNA TGTGCCAGCAGTTACTCGGGCGGCCGGGGTAACTATGGCTACACCTTC.

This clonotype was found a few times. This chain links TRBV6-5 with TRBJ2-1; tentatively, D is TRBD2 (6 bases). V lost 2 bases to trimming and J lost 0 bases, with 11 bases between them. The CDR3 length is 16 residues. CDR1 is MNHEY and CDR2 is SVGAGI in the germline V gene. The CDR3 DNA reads TGTGCCAGCAGTTACACTAGCCTAAGCTCCTACAATGAGCAGTTCTTC. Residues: CASSYTSLSSYNEQFF.

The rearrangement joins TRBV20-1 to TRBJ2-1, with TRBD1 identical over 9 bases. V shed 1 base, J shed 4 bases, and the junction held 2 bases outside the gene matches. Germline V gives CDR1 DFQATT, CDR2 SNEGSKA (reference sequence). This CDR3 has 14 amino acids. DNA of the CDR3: TGCAGTGCTAGAGTACAGGGGGCGTACAATGAGCAGTTCTTC. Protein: CSARVQGAYNEQFF.

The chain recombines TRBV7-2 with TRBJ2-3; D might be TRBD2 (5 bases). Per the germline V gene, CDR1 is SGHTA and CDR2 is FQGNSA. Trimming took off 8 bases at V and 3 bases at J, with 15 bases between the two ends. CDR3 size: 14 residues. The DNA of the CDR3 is TGTGCCAGCGGTTCGAGTGGGAGTACAGATACGCAGTATTTT. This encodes CASGSSGSTDTQYF. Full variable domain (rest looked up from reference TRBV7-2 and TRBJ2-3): GAGVSQSPSNKVTEKGKDVELRCDPISGHTALYWYRQSLGQGLEFLIYFQGNSAPDKSGLPSDRFSAERTGGSVSTLTIQRTQQEDSAVYLCASGSSGSTDTQYFGPGTRLTVL.

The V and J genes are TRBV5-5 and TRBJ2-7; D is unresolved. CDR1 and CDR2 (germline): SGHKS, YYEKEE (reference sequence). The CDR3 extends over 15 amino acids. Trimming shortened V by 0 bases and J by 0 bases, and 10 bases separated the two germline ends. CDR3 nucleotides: TGTGCCAGCAGCTTGGGACCGGAGAGCTCCTACGAGCAGTACTTC. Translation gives CASSLGPESSYEQYF.

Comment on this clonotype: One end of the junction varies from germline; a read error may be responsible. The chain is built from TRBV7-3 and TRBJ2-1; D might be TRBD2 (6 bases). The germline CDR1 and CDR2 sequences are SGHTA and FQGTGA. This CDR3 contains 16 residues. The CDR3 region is CASSLIAESSYSEQFF. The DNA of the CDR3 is TGTGCCAGCAGCTTAATAGCGGAGAGCTCCTACAGTGAGCAGTTCTTC.

The CDR3 sequence: CSARDGIGGLDNEQYF. CDR3 coding DNA: TGCAGTGCTAGAGATGGAATCGGGGGACTCGACAATGAGCAGTACTTC. The gene calls are TRBV20-1 and TRBJ2-7; a weak D match, TRBD2 (6 bases). CDR3 length: 16 amino acids. In germline, CDR1 is DFQATT, CDR2 SNEGSKA (reference sequence). The V end was cut by 0 bases, the J end by 7 bases, with 22 bases between.

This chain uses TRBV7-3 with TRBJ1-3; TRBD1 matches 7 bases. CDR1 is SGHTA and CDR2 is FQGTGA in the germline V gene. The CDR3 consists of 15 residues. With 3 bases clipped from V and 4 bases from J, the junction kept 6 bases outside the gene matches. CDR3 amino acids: CASSLGTGAGNTIYF. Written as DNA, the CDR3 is TGTGCCAGCAGCTTGGGCACAGGGGCAGGAAACACCATATATTTT. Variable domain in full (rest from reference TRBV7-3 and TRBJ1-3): GAGVSQTPSNKVTEKGKYVELRCDPISGHTALYWYRQSLGQGPEFLIYFQGTGAADDSGLPNDRFFAVRPEGSVSTLKIQRTERGDSAVYLCASSLGTGAGNTIYFGEGSWLTVV.

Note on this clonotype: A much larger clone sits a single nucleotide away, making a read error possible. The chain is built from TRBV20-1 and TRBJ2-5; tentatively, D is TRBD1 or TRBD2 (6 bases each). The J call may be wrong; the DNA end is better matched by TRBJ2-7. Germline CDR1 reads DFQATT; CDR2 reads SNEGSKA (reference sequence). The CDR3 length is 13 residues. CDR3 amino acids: CSAWRRDTNEQYF. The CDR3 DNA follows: TGCAGTGCTTGGCGGAGGGACACTAACGAGCAGTACTTC.

CDR3 loop: CASRGGLGGEQFF. For the CDR3, the DNA is TGTGCCAGCAGGGGGGGACTAGGCGGTGAGCAGTTCTTC. V and J are TRBV27 and TRBJ2-1, with 8 bases aligning to TRBD2. The CDR3 length is 13 residues. V shed 6 bases, J shed 9 bases, and the junction held 7 bases outside the gene matches. Germline V CDR1 and CDR2: MNHEY, SMNVEV (reference sequence).

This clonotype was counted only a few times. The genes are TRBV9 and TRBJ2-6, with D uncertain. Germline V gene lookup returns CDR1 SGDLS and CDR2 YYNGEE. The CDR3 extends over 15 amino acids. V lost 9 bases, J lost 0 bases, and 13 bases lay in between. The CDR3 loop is CATSGGSSGANVLTF. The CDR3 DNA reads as TGTGCCACCTCTGGCGGAAGCTCTGGGGCCAACGTCCTGACTTTC.

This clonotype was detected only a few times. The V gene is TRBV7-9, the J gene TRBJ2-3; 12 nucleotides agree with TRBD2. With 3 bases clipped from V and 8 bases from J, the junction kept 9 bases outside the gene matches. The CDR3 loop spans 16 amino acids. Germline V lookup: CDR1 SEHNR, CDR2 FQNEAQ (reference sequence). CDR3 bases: TGTGCCAGCAGCTTCAGACTAGCGGGGGACCCTAGTACGCAGTATTTT. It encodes CASSFRLAGDPSTQYF.